Following are 25 T cell receptor beta chains from one sample sequenced in a study of T-cell memory formation after mild COVID-19 (dated by TCRdb to about 2021). Library method: 5' RACE. Sequencer: Illumina NovaSeq 6000. Through fastp at Q25 and MiXCR, TCRdb rebuilt clones from the public reads, retaining in-frame beta chains. CDR3 protein duplicates are merged, each entry listing the most common genes and DNA. The sample profile shows a few hundred thousand distinct CDR3 sequences; around 27% of them were found once. Approximately 13% of the sample rests with the top ten. Sequenced input: PBMCs or a T cell subset sorted from them (not recorded which). The source is an adult woman who had mild COVID-19 (a few samples of this study predate the infection). The sample titles of this study are shuffled in the database, so cell type and time point are left out; the donor was told from shared clones.

This clonotype turned up a few times. V usage is TRBV7-9 and J usage is TRBJ1-6; tentative D call: TRBD1 (6 bases). There are 13 residues in the CDR3. The germline V and J ends were trimmed by 5 bases and 10 bases, with 12 bases remaining between them. CDR1 is SEHNR, CDR2 FQNEAQ, per germline (reference sequence). The CDR3 here is CASSDTGTSPLHF. The CDR3, as DNA: TGTGCCAGCAGCGATACCGGGACATCACCCCTCCACTTT.

V usage is TRBV19 and J usage is TRBJ2-7; D might be TRBD1 (5 bases). V gave up 3 bases and J gave up 5 bases, with 11 bases separating them. The CDR3 is 13 amino acids. CDR1 and CDR2 (germline): LNHDA, SQIVND (reference sequence). DNA of the CDR3: TGTGCCAGTAGTATTCAGTCAGGGAACGAGCAGTACTTC. Translating gives CASSIQSGNEQYF.

The J gene is TRBJ1-1, the V gene TRBV6-2 or TRBV6-3, with no clear D. Germline CDR1 MNHEY, CDR2 SVGEGT. Trimming shortened V by 8 bases and J by 11 bases, and 18 bases separated the two germline ends. The CDR3 contains 12 residues. The CDR3 sequence: CASCEGLMEAFF. CDR3 in DNA: TGTGCCAGCTGTGAAGGGCTTATGGAGGCTTTCTTT.

This clonotype was seen more than once but under ten times. This chain connects TRBV7-3 to TRBJ2-5; D is possibly TRBD1 (5 bases). This CDR3 region has 13 residues. CDR1 is SGHTA and CDR2 is FQGTGA in the germline V gene. V was shortened by 4 bases and J by 0 bases, with 6 bases between the two germline ends. CDR3 residues: CASSSGHQETQYF. CDR3 nucleotides: TGTGCCAGCAGCTCAGGGCACCAAGAGACCCAGTACTTC.

The chain is built from TRBV5-1 and TRBJ2-3; possible D gene TRBD2, 5 bases. Germline-derived CDR1 and CDR2 are SGHRS and YFSETQ. The CDR3 is 14 residues long. Trimming left V 7 bases short and J 1 base short, with 13 bases between. The CDR3 loop reads CASGPFGGTDTQYF. CDR3 DNA: TGCGCCAGCGGACCCTTCGGGGGCACAGATACGCAGTATTTT.

This clonotype was recorded a few times. The chain links TRBV7-9 to TRBJ2-3, with 9 positions matching TRBD2. V lost 0 bases and J lost 4; bases outside the gene matches: 5. Germline values: CDR1 SEHNR, CDR2 FQNEAQ (reference sequence). The CDR3 sequence is 16 residues long. CDR3 nucleotide sequence: TGTGCCAGCAGCTTAGCGGTGCGGGAGGGCTCAGATACGCAGTATTTT. Protein product: CASSLAVREGSDTQYF.

This clonotype was counted between two and nine times. The chain recombines TRBV4-2 with TRBJ2-1; 7 nucleotides agree with TRBD2. The CDR3 length is 15 residues. The junction had 5 bases not matched to a gene; V was cut back by 0 bases and J by 6 bases. From germline, CDR1 is LGHNA and CDR2 YNFKEQ. The CDR3: CASSQDVASGNEQFF. The CDR3 nucleotides are TGTGCCAGCAGCCAAGATGTGGCTAGCGGCAATGAGCAGTTCTTC.

The chain joins TRBV19 to TRBJ2-3; D remains unclear. The germline gives CDR1 LNHDA, CDR2 SQIVND (reference sequence). Trimming cost V 8 bases and J 2 bases, with 11 bases left between them. This CDR3 is built from 13 residues. The CDR3 DNA sequence: TGTGCCAGTCATGACATGGACACAGATACGCAGTATTTT. Amino acid sequence: CASHDMDTDTQYF.

This rearrangement joins TRBV7-9 to TRBJ2-7; D call uncertain. Looked up from germline, CDR1 is SEHNR and CDR2 is FQNEAQ (reference sequence). The CDR3 runs to 15 residues. V was cut by 1 base and J by 0 bases, with 10 bases left in between. CDR3 loop: CASSLVSPGSYEQYF. The CDR3, as DNA: TGTGCCAGCAGCTTAGTATCCCCGGGCTCCTACGAGCAGTACTTC. The entire variable domain, with the rest obtained from reference TRBV7-9 and TRBJ2-7, is as follows: DTGVSQNPRHKITKRGQNVTFRCDPISEHNRLYWYRQTLGQGPEFLTYFQNEAQLEKSRLLSDRFSAERPKGSFSTLEIQRTEQGDSAMYLCASSLVSPGSYEQYFGPGTRLTVT.

The genes are TRBV11-2 and TRBJ2-2; D call uncertain. Germline lookup yields CDR1 SGHAT and CDR2 FQNNGV. The ends were cut back, 4 bases at V and 2 bases at J, with 8 bases in the middle. The CDR3 length is 14 residues. The CDR3 reads CASSSDPNTGELFF. CDR3 nucleotides: TGTGCCAGCAGCTCAGACCCAAACACCGGGGAGCTGTTTTTT.

V is TRBV4-1 and J is TRBJ2-7; 8 bases map to TRBD2. J was trimmed by 3 bases and V by 6 bases; bases with no gene match: 7. The CDR3 loop spans 14 amino acids. Germline V gene data show CDR1 as MGHRA and CDR2 as YSYEKL. CDR3 amino acids: CASSRAGEIYEQYF. CDR3 DNA: TGCGCCAGCAGTCGAGCGGGGGAGATCTACGAGCAGTACTTC.

DNA of the CDR3: TGTGCCAGCAGTTACTTCTCCGGGCCGCGGAAAACACCCCTCCACTTT. It encodes CASSYFSGPRKTPLHF. The chain is built from TRBV6-2 or TRBV6-3 and TRBJ1-6; D unresolved. Germline values: CDR1 MNHEY, CDR2 SVGEGT. Trimming took off 1 base at V and 11 bases at J, with 18 bases between the two ends. CDR3 length equals 16 residues.

This clonotype was observed a few times. The chain carries TRBV4-3 and TRBJ2-1; D is perhaps TRBD2 (6 bases). V lost 1 base and J lost 1, with 8 bases in between. Germline V CDR1 and CDR2: LGHNA, YSLEER. The CDR3 is 15 amino acids. The CDR3 nucleotides are TGCGCCAGCAGCCAAGGGAGGGAATCCTACAATGAGCAGTTCTTC. Translating gives CASSQGRESYNEQFF.

This clonotype was seen ten or more times. V is TRBV5-1 and J is TRBJ2-1; TRBD2 aligns across 7 bases. This CDR3 contains 15 residues. J lost 4 bases, V lost 2 bases, and 6 bases had no gene match. Germline assignment: CDR1 SGHRS and CDR2 YFSETQ. CDR3 nucleotides: TGCGCCAGCAGCTTTGGAGCGGGACTATACAATGAGCAGTTCTTC. Translation: CASSFGAGLYNEQFF.

The chain joins TRBV5-6 to TRBJ1-2, with D uncertain. CDR3 length: 18 residues. Per the germline V gene, CDR1 is SGHDT and CDR2 is YYEEEE. V was pared by 6 bases and J by 3 bases, with 27 bases between. As DNA, the CDR3 is TGTGCCAGCACAGCTTGGGTCGCTTTGAGGAATCTCTACTATGGCTACACCTTC. Translating gives CASTAWVALRNLYYGYTF.

The table lists this clonotype with a few counts. For the CDR3, the DNA is TGTGCCAGCAGTTTTCAAAACTATGGCTACACCTTC. This sequence encodes CASSFQNYGYTF. The chain carries TRBV12-3 or TRBV12-4 and TRBJ1-2; D gene uncertain. V lost 3 bases to trimming and J lost 2 bases, with 4 bases between them. This CDR3 region has 12 residues.

The CDR3 reads CSARSPDGGTQYF. The CDR3 DNA follows: TGCAGTGCTAGGTCCCCGGACGGCGGGACCCAGTACTTC. The chain employs TRBV20-1 and TRBJ2-5; D uncertain. Germline V gene lookup returns CDR1 DFQATT and CDR2 SNEGSKA (reference sequence). With 3 bases removed from V and 7 bases from J, the gap between germline ends came to 15 bases. CDR3 size: 13 residues.

The chain employs TRBV12-3 or TRBV12-4 and TRBJ1-4, with 10 bases lining up with TRBD1. The CDR3 has 18 residues. The V gene end was trimmed by 6 bases and the J gene end by 0 bases; junction bases not matched to a gene: 10. CDR3 sequence (DNA): TGTGCCAGCAGGAAGGGACAGGGGCTTATTGCAACTAATGAAAAACTGTTTTTT. The encoded protein is CASRKGQGLIATNEKLFF.

This clonotype was observed a few times. The rearrangement links TRBV24-1 to TRBJ2-1, with TRBD2 as a possible D gene (6 bases). Germline lookup yields CDR1 KGHDR and CDR2 SFDVKD. V was cut by 4 bases and J by 1 base, with 16 bases left in between. This CDR3 comprises 17 residues. This CDR3 reads CATSDPGGSGSYNEQFF. CDR3 coding DNA: TGTGCCACCAGTGACCCCGGGGGTAGCGGATCCTACAATGAGCAGTTCTTC.

This clonotype was counted between two and nine times. The rearrangement uses TRBV27 and TRBJ1-1; D gene ambiguous. Germline CDR1 reads MNHEY; CDR2 reads SMNVEV (reference sequence). The CDR3 is made up of 14 amino acids. Trimming cost V 6 bases and J 2 bases, with 13 bases left between them. CDR3 loop: CASSRTLFNTEAFF. CDR3 in DNA: TGTGCCAGCAGCAGGACTCTCTTCAACACTGAAGCTTTCTTT.

This clonotype has only a few counts. The rearrangement uses TRBV6-2 or TRBV6-3 and TRBJ2-7, with TRBD2 as a possible D gene (5 bases). CDR3 length: 14 residues. V shed 5 bases and J shed 0 bases, with 11 bases lying between them. Germline V lookup: CDR1 MNHEY, CDR2 SVGEGT. The CDR3 DNA reads TGTGCCAGCAGTGAGAGGGCCAGCTCCTACGAGCAGTACTTC. Translating it yields CASSERASSYEQYF.

This clonotype was counted many times. One junction end disagrees with the germline gene, perhaps due to a read error. The J gene is TRBJ1-1, the V gene TRBV5-1; perhaps TRBD1 as D (5 bases). Per germline, CDR1 SGHRS and CDR2 YFSETQ. CDR3 length: 12 residues. This chain's CDR3 is CASSLGRTEAFF. Here the CDR3 DNA reads TGTGCCAGCAGCTTGGGGCGGACGGAAGCTTTCTTT.

V usage is TRBV12-5 and J usage is TRBJ2-6; D unclear. V was trimmed by 4 bases and J by 2 bases, leaving 18 bases between them. Germline V gives CDR1 LGHNT, CDR2 FRNRAP. The CDR3 runs 18 residues. CDR3 bases: TGTGCTAGTGGTTCCCCGGGCCCCCTGGGCACTGGGGCCAACGTCCTGACTTTC. Translated: CASGSPGPLGTGANVLTF.

In its sample, this clonotype was seen a few times. The chain employs TRBV4-3 and TRBJ2-1; D might be TRBD2 (5 bases). This CDR3 spans 14 amino acids. Per the germline V gene, CDR1 is LGHNA and CDR2 is YSLEER. Trimming removed 2 bases at V and 7 bases at J, with 12 bases between. CDR3 amino acids: CASSQNMGANEQFF. CDR3 in DNA: TGCGCCAGCAGCCAAAATATGGGAGCGAATGAGCAGTTCTTC.

The chain couples TRBV7-2 to TRBJ2-3, with D hard to call. The germline V and J ends were trimmed by 1 base and 4 bases, with 9 bases remaining between them. CDR1 is SGHTA and CDR2 is FQGNSA in the germline V gene. The CDR3 has 14 amino acids. The CDR3 DNA reads TGTGCCAGCAGCTTAGGTCCGTTCGCAGATACGCAGTATTTT. Its protein is CASSLGPFADTQYF.